Below, 13 T cell receptor beta chains from the same sample are listed, as sequenced in a study of control samples from healthy donors and cancer patients. Repertoires were generated with immunoSEQ multiplex PCR, while TCRdb's copy carries only in-frame clones and drops some. Counted here are about 140,000 clones, about 88% occurring once; the ten biggest clones make up roughly 8.7%. The sequenced material came from blood. Receptor source: a woman aged 25-40 years in good health.

The rearrangement uses TRBV16 and TRBJ2-7, with D possibly matching TRBD2 (6 bases). The germline CDR1 and CDR2 sequences are KGHSY and FQNENV. The V gene lost 0 bases and the J gene lost 4 bases, with 10 bases spanning the gap. CDR3 size: 14 residues. The CDR3 here is CASSQSWRGYEQYF. DNA for the CDR3: TGTGCCAGCAGCCAATCGTGGAGGGGATACGAGCAGTACTTC.

The chain has TRBV29-1 and TRBJ2-1; maybe TRBD2 (6 bases). The V gene's germline CDR1 is SQVTM and CDR2 ANQGSEA. The germline V and J ends were trimmed by 3 bases and 8 bases, with 14 bases remaining between them. The CDR3 runs 13 residues. The DNA for the CDR3 is TGCAGCGTTGACGGGCTAGCGAAGGATGAGCAGTTCTTC. It codes for CSVDGLAKDEQFF.

This clone was recorded once. CDR3 sequence (DNA): TGCGCCAGCAGCCAAGACCCCAGCGGGAGATCGGATGAGCAGTTCTTC. Encoded protein: CASSQDPSGRSDEQFF. The chain is built from TRBV4-1 and TRBJ2-1, with 8 bases fitting TRBD2. Germline-derived CDR1 and CDR2 are MGHRA and YSYEKL. The CDR3 is 16 residues long. With V trimmed by 0 bases and J by 8 bases, 9 bases remained unmatched.

The chain recombines TRBV18 with TRBJ2-1; D is unresolved. The CDR3 totals 13 residues. Germline assignment: CDR1 KGHSH and CDR2 LQKENI. V lost 6 bases and J lost 5, with 11 bases in between. The CDR3 loop reads CASSGGPNNEQFF. The CDR3 nucleotides are TGTGCCAGCTCTGGCGGTCCGAACAATGAGCAGTTCTTC.

The rearrangement joins TRBV10-3 to TRBJ2-5, with D possibly TRBD2 on 6 matching bases. V lost 6 bases and J 5 bases, leaving 13 bases between the germline ends. Germline V gene lookup returns CDR1 ENHRY and CDR2 SYGVKD. The CDR3 length is 13 residues. CDR3: CAIRGFGGETQYF. CDR3 coding DNA: TGTGCCATCAGGGGATTTGGAGGGGAGACCCAGTACTTC.

This clone has just one count. This chain links TRBV5-1 with TRBJ1-6; no reliable D call. V shed 1 base and J shed 8 bases, with 13 bases lying between them. Per the germline V gene, CDR1 is SGHRS and CDR2 is YFSETQ. This CDR3 spans 15 amino acids. The CDR3 bases are TGCGCCAGCAGCTTGAGCGGTCAGGAAGATTCACCCCTCCACTTT. Translation gives CASSLSGQEDSPLHF. The full variable domain, with the rest looked up from reference TRBV5-1 and TRBJ1-6, is KAGVTQTPRYLIKTRGQQVTLSCSPISGHRSVSWYQQTPGQGLQFLFEYFSETQRNKGNFPGRFSGRQFSNSRSEMNVSTLELGDSALYLCASSLSGQEDSPLHFGNGTRLTVT.

The chain has TRBV19 and TRBJ1-1; a weak D match, TRBD1 (5 bases). CDR1 LNHDA and CDR2 SQIVND come from the germline V gene (reference sequence). Trimming removed 4 bases from V and 3 bases from J, with 9 bases in between. The CDR3 covers 13 residues. This CDR3 is CASSRQIDTEAFF. The CDR3 DNA follows: TGTGCCAGTAGTAGACAGATAGACACTGAAGCTTTCTTT.

The chain is built from TRBV27 and TRBJ2-7, with D possibly called TRBD1 or TRBD2 (5 bases each). The CDR3 sequence is 16 residues long. V was cut by 7 bases and J by 2 bases, with 21 bases left in between. Germline V gives CDR1 MNHEY, CDR2 SMNVEV (reference sequence). CDR3 residues: CASTPTAGQEAYEQYF. CDR3 coding DNA: TGTGCCAGCACCCCTACCGCAGGGCAGGAGGCCTACGAGCAGTACTTC.

CDR3: CASSTDRGWQPQHF. CDR3 in DNA: TGTGCCAGCAGCACGGACAGGGGATGGCAGCCCCAGCATTTT. This sequence joins TRBV2 and TRBJ1-5; 9 bases line up with TRBD1. CDR3 length: 14 amino acids. The germline CDR1 and CDR2 sequences are SNHLY and FYNNEI. V lost 6 bases and J lost 7; bases outside the gene matches: 7.

The V call is TRBV12-3 or TRBV12-4, the J call TRBJ1-5; D perhaps matches TRBD1 (6 bases). V shed 0 bases and J shed 6 bases, with 6 bases lying between them. The CDR3 has 13 residues. This chain's CDR3 is CASSLAGGQPQHF. The CDR3 DNA sequence: TGTGCCAGCAGTTTAGCAGGGGGTCAGCCCCAGCATTTT.

This sequence joins TRBV18 and TRBJ1-5; possibly TRBD1 for D (6 bases). The CDR3 extends over 18 amino acids. Trimming pared 1 base from V and 3 bases from J, leaving 19 bases between. Germline V CDR1 and CDR2: KGHSH, LQKENI. CDR3 in DNA: TGTGCCAGCTCACCACAGATACTCAGGGGCCCCGTCAATCAGCCCCAGCATTTT. Translating it yields CASSPQILRGPVNQPQHF.

The genes are TRBV30 and TRBJ1-2; D might be TRBD1 (5 bases). Germline V lookup: CDR1 GTSNPN, CDR2 SVGIG (reference sequence). The CDR3 loop spans 13 amino acids. Between the trimmed V and J ends, which lost 5 bases and 3 bases, there was a span of 13 bases. CDR3 protein: CAWWDGVDYGYTF. The DNA for the CDR3 is TGTGCCTGGTGGGACGGCGTAGACTATGGCTACACCTTC.

J is TRBJ2-7 and V is TRBV19; D is possibly TRBD1 (6 bases). The CDR3 consists of 15 residues. The germline gives CDR1 LNHDA, CDR2 SQIVND (reference sequence). The germline V and J ends were trimmed by 5 bases and 0 bases, with 14 bases remaining between them. CDR3 sequence (DNA): TGTGCCAGTAGTCGCGACAGGAGGAGCTCCTACGAGCAGTACTTC. This codes for CASSRDRRSSYEQYF. Full variable domain (rest looked up from reference TRBV19 and TRBJ2-7): DGGITQSPKYLFRKEGQNVTLSCEQNLNHDAMYWYRQDPGQGLRLIYYSQIVNDFQKGDIAEGYSVSREKKESFPLTVTSAQKNPTAFYLCASSRDRRSSYEQYFGPGTRLTVT.